These 3 T cell receptor beta chains were all obtained from the same sample, sequenced in a study of blood T cell repertoires in COVID-19. Produced via immunoSEQ multiplex PCR; TCRdb's table is partial and in-frame only. The data show fewer than 200,000 clones, about 75% seen once. Material for sequencing was peripheral blood. These receptors were taken from a woman aged 70 to 79 with acute or convalescent COVID-19.

The table lists this clone with a few counts. The chain employs TRBV5-1 and TRBJ2-7; TRBD2 agrees at 9 bases. The CDR3 runs 14 residues. Germline V gives CDR1 SGHRS, CDR2 YFSETQ. The J segment lost 4 bases and the V segment lost 3 bases, leaving 5 bases of the junction unmatched. The CDR3 DNA follows: TGCGCCAGCAGCTCGTCTAGCGGGATATACGAGCAGTACTTC. This sequence encodes CASSSSSGIYEQYF.

This chain joins TRBV2 and TRBJ1-6; no reliable D call. Germline lookup yields CDR1 SNHLY and CDR2 FYNNEI. CDR3 size: 16 residues. The germline V and J ends were trimmed by 8 bases and 5 bases, with 19 bases remaining between them. The CDR3 loop reads CASRDERRADNSPLHF. CDR3 bases: TGTGCCAGCCGCGACGAGAGGAGGGCCGATAATTCACCCCTCCACTTT.

This chain connects TRBV6-5 to TRBJ2-5; the D gene is possibly TRBD1 (6 bases). Trimming cost V 0 bases and J 0 bases, with 11 bases left between them. The V gene's germline CDR1 is MNHEY and CDR2 SVGAGI. This CDR3 spans 16 amino acids. The CDR3 reads CASSYSTQGYQETQYF. The CDR3 DNA reads TGTGCCAGCAGTTACTCAACACAGGGTTACCAAGAGACCCAGTACTTC.